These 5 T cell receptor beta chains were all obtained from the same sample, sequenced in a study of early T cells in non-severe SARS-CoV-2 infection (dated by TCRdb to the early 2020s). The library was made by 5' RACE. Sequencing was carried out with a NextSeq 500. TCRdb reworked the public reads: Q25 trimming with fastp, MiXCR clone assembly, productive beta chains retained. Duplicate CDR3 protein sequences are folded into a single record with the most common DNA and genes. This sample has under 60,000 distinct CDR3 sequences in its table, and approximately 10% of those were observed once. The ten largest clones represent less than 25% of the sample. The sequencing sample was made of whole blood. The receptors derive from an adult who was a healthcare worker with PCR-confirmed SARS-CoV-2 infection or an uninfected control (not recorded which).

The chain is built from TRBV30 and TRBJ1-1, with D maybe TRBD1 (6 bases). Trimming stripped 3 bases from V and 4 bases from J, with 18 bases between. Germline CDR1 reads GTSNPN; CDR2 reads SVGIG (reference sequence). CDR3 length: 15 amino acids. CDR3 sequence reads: CAWSILGGLGTEAFF. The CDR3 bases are TGTGCCTGGAGCATCTTAGGGGGGTTGGGCACTGAAGCTTTCTTT.

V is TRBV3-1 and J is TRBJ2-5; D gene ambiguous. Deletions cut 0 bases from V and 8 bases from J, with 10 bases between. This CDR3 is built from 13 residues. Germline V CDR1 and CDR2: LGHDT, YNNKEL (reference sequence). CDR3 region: CASSQDSEGTQYF. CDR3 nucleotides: TGTGCCAGCAGCCAAGATTCGGAAGGAACCCAGTACTTC.

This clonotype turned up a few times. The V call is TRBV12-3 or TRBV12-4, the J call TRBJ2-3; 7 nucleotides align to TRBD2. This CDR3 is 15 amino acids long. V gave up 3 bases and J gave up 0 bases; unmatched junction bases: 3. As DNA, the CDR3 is TGTGCCAGCAGTTTTGGGGGGGGAAGCACAGATACGCAGTATTTT. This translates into CASSFGGGSTDTQYF.

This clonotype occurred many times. The CDR3 spells CSASQGSTGELFF. DNA for the CDR3: TGCAGTGCTAGTCAGGGGTCCACCGGGGAGCTGTTTTTT. The chain joins TRBV20-1 to TRBJ2-2, with D tentatively TRBD1 (6 bases). The germline V gene encodes CDR1 DFQATT and CDR2 SNEGSKA (reference sequence). Trimming took off 3 bases at V and 4 bases at J, with 9 bases between the two ends. This CDR3 is built from 13 residues.

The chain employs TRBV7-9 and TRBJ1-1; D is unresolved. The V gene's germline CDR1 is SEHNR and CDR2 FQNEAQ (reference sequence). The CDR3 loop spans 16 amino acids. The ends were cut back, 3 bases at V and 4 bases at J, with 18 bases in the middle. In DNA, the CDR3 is TGTGCCAGCAGCTTTTCCATGGCTCCACGGGCCACTGAAGCTTTCTTT. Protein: CASSFSMAPRATEAFF.